The 5 T cell receptor beta chains in this list originate from one sample, sequenced in a study of T cells after yellow fever vaccination. TCRdb analysed the 5' RACE reads with MiXCR anew, one entry per CDR3 protein. The sample has some 52,000 distinct CDR3 sequences; less than 8% are singletons. The sample was CD8+ T cells not binding an NS4B(214-222) dextramer, sorted from PBMCs, taken about 49 days after the first yellow fever vaccination. These receptors were taken from a man aged 18-30 years who received the YFV17D yellow fever vaccine.

This clonotype was seen a few times. The chain links TRBV25-1 to TRBJ2-7; 7 bases align to TRBD1. V lost 3 bases, J lost 6 bases, and 5 bases stayed unmatched. Germline V lookup: CDR1 MGHDK, CDR2 SYGVNS. The length of the CDR3 is 13 residues. The CDR3 protein is CASSEQQGSEQYV. In nucleotides, the CDR3 is TGTGCCAGCAGTGAGCAACAGGGGTCCGAGCAGTACGTC.

The sample holds a few counts of this clonotype. The rearrangement uses TRBV6-2 or TRBV6-3 and TRBJ2-1, with TRBD2 identical over 8 bases. The trim removed 6 bases at V and 1 base at J, leaving 8 bases unmatched. CDR1 is MNHEY and CDR2 is SVGEGT in the germline V gene. The CDR3 is 16 residues long. The CDR3 bases are TGTGCCAGCAGCCCCCAGCGGGGGCCTTCCTACAATGAGCAGTTCTTC. Residues: CASSPQRGPSYNEQFF.

This clonotype has more than one count but fewer than ten. The genes are TRBV6-1 and TRBJ2-2, with D perhaps assigned TRBD1 or TRBD2 (5 bases each). This CDR3 spans 14 amino acids. V was trimmed by 2 bases and J by 8 bases, leaving 12 bases between them. CDR1 is MNHNS and CDR2 is SASEGT in the germline V gene. CDR3 sequence reads: CASSEWGGGGELFF. The CDR3 nucleotides are TGTGCCAGCAGTGAATGGGGCGGCGGGGGGGAGCTGTTTTTT.

This clonotype appeared many times. The chain links TRBV10-3 to TRBJ2-1; 7 bases align to TRBD1. Per the germline V gene, CDR1 is ENHRY and CDR2 is SYGVKD. The CDR3 sequence is 16 residues long. The trim removed 6 bases at V and 9 bases at J, leaving 17 bases unmatched. The chain's CDR3 is CAISPTRDRALGEQFF. The CDR3 nucleotides read TGTGCCATCAGCCCAACCCGCGACAGGGCTTTAGGTGAGCAGTTCTTC.

The chain employs TRBV15 and TRBJ2-7, with D perhaps matching TRBD1 (5 bases). This CDR3 spans 14 amino acids. Between the trimmed V and J ends, which lost 2 bases and 2 bases, there was a span of 10 bases. Germline V gene data show CDR1 as LNHNV and CDR2 as YYDKDF (reference sequence). The CDR3 bases are TGTGCCACCAGCAGAACAGGTTACCCCTACGAGCAGTACTTC. Protein sequence: CATSRTGYPYEQYF.